The entry below gives a single TCR beta chain sequence along with its context. This clone's antigen is unknown. No much larger clone exists at a distance of one base, and base qualities are not known. The data stem from a study of vaccination effects on CD4 cells after COVID-19 (dated 2022 in TCRdb). A note on the overall study: Each participant received two doses of an mRNA SARS-CoV-2 vaccine, either BNT162b2 or mRNA-1273. SARS-CoV-2 spike-specific CD4+ TCR repertoires from before and after mRNA vaccination were compared in COVID-19 convalescent patients and in infection-naive vaccine recipients. Pre-vaccine samples from a couple of convalescent patients were drawn 16 days and one week before the first dose, 142 and 148 days after COVID-19 diagnosis. The Oncomine TCR Beta short-read assay on an Illumina iSeq 100 was used to sequence cultures from other donors in the study. The full study included some 10 COVID-19 convalescent patients and several SARS-CoV-2-naive healthy vaccine recipients.

The ViraFEST assay stimulated PBMC with viral peptide pools and then used TCR sequencing to identify antigen-specific CD4+ T cell clonotypes by expansion. After around 11 days of culture, CD4+ T cells were isolated with the EasySep CD4+ T cell isolation kit. PCR-confirmed SARS-CoV-2 infection had occurred in convalescent patients between March and December 2020, before the Alpha, Beta and Delta variants emerged in the United States. Each well held two million PBMC cultured in IMDM containing roughly 4.9% human AB serum, about 10 IU/ml IL-2 and gentamicin, along with approximately 10 ug/ml peptides. On days 3 and 7, half of the culture medium was replaced with fresh IL-2-containing medium. Unless noted otherwise, every peptide stimulation condition was grown in triplicate wells. Using Ficoll-Paque Plus gradient centrifugation, PBMC were separated from whole blood and then either used fresh or cryopreserved at -140C. Genomic DNA was extracted from cultured CD4+ T cells with the QIAamp micro DNA kit.

What the work shows at the level of the full study, not this receptor alone: For convalescent patients, new clones induced by the vaccine made up most of the post-vaccine spike-reactive repertoire, and these new clones were largely distinct from the clones induced by infection. Marked clonal contraction was observed in both infection-induced and vaccine-induced clones at late post-vaccination timepoints, consistent with waning T cell responses. The study was limited by a small number of convalescent patients and lacked early post-infection timepoints.

The method behind the library was the immunoSEQ multiplex PCR assay. TCR beta CDR3 sequencing was performed on DNA from the cultured, isolated CD4+ T cells. As for how the authors treated the data: The analysis removed non-productive TCR sequences, trimmed reads to the CDR3 region, and retained only CDR3s that were 7 or more amino acids long. The MANAFEST web app was used to identify antigen-specific clonotypes by comparing expansion in peptide wells with expansion in reference cultures. Positive clones required FDR<0.05 expansion versus reference and all other wells, odds ratio above 5, and frequency above 0.1% in two replicate wells. Clonotypes significantly expanded in SARS-CoV-2 spike wells and in at least one common cold coronavirus spike condition were defined as cross-reactive. Levenshtein distance calculated with the stringdist R package was used to assess CDR3 similarity, and unrooted trees were constructed with ape in R 3.6.1. The table was pulled from immuneACCESS by TCRdb, which kept in-frame rearrangements only. Such tables lose some clones; where checked, under half of the loss comes from unresolved V genes, and the rest has no known cause. Clonal size and the V and J genes are those of that table, whereas D and trimming came from the DNA. This sample comprises around 47,000 clones, approximately 70% of them detected only once. The ten top clones hold about 31% of the sample.

The source material was CD4+ T cells from PBMCs cultured with a peptide pool, sampled before COVID-19 vaccination. This receptor was obtained from a human donor who had a prior SARS-CoV-2 infection.

The base sequence is TGTGCCAGCAGTGACTCACTAACCCGGGACAGGGGTGGGGATACGCAGTATTTT. This gives the protein CASSDSLTRDRGGDTQYF. The V and J genes are TRBV6-4 and TRBJ2-3; TRBD1 aligns with 10 central bases. Germline trimming: 0 bases from V, 6 bases from J; junction bases outside gene matches: 12. From the cysteine up to the phenylalanine, the CDR3 has a length of 18 residues. The kept DNA is CDR3 alone, 54 bases in frame from the first base. CDR1 is given as MRHNA and CDR2 as SNTAGT, both from the germline V gene.